One sample yielded the 13 T cell receptor beta chains listed below, sequenced in a study of T cell responses to AZD1222 COVID-19 vaccine. The data were produced by immunoSEQ multiplex PCR, yet TCRdb's version contains in-frame clones alone and is incomplete. The sample lists more than 100,000 clones; approximately 85% were seen once. Specimen: peripheral blood, collected 28 days after the second dose of the MenACWY control vaccine. All receptors derive from an adult who received the MenACWY meningococcal vaccine as a control.

The chain uses TRBV5-1 and TRBJ2-3, with D perhaps TRBD1 or TRBD2 (5 bases each). The length of the CDR3 is 16 residues. Per the germline V gene, CDR1 is SGHRS and CDR2 is YFSETQ. V lost 4 bases and J 2 bases, leaving 17 bases between the germline ends. The DNA for the CDR3 is TGCGCCAGCAGCCTAACCGGGACGGCGCACACAGATACGCAGTATTTT. As protein: CASSLTGTAHTDTQYF.

The rearrangement uses TRBV6-1 and TRBJ1-2; D is possibly TRBD1 (6 bases). Trimming cost V 4 bases and J 2 bases, with 17 bases left between them. This CDR3 is 16 amino acids long. Germline loops: CDR1 MNHNS, CDR2 SASEGT. In DNA form, the CDR3 reads TGTGCCAGCAGTGCCCGGGGAGGGGGGGAAAACTATGGCTACACCTTC. Residues: CASSARGGGENYGYTF.

This chain joins TRBV3-1 (or the pseudogene TRBV3-2) and TRBJ1-3; D is perhaps TRBD1 (6 bases). The V gene's germline CDR1 is LGHDT and CDR2 YNNKEL (reference sequence). The CDR3 loop spans 15 amino acids. Trimming left V 2 bases short and J 2 bases short, with 10 bases between. The CDR3 loop reads CASSQRGAAGNTIYF. The DNA for the CDR3 is TGTGCCAGCAGCCAACGGGGGGCAGCTGGAAACACCATATATTTT.

The chain recombines TRBV11-3 with TRBJ1-1; 8 positions agree with TRBD1. This CDR3 region has 13 residues. Germline CDR1 SGHNT, CDR2 YENEEA. V was clipped by 5 bases and J by 5 bases; unmatched bases: 4. CDR3 loop: CASSAQGGTEAFF. The CDR3 DNA follows: TGTGCCAGCAGCGCACAGGGGGGGACTGAAGCTTTCTTT.

The chain combines TRBV5-4 with TRBJ2-1, with TRBD2 identical over 13 bases. The V gene end was trimmed by 4 bases and the J gene end by 4 bases; junction bases not matched to a gene: 2. The CDR3 totals 15 residues. CDR1 is SGHNT, CDR2 YYREEE, per germline (reference sequence). This chain's CDR3 is CASSPTSGGYNEQFF. Written as DNA, the CDR3 is TGTGCCAGCAGCCCGACTAGCGGGGGGTACAATGAGCAGTTCTTC.

CDR3 coding DNA: TGTGCCACCAGGGACAGACCTTACAATGAGCAGTTCTTC. This translates into CATRDRPYNEQFF. The chain combines TRBV24-1 with TRBJ2-1, with D possibly matching TRBD1 (6 bases). The V gene lost 7 bases and the J gene lost 4 bases, with 10 bases spanning the gap. This CDR3 spans 13 amino acids. Germline CDR1 is KGHDR and CDR2 is SFDVKD.

This chain connects TRBV19 to TRBJ1-6; no definite D call. The CDR3 extends over 14 amino acids. V lost 7 bases and J 5 bases, leaving 12 bases between the germline ends. Germline V gene data show CDR1 as LNHDA and CDR2 as SQIVND (reference sequence). For the CDR3, the DNA is TGTGCCAGTACGGGGAGTCAAGATAATTCACCCCTCCACTTT. Translation: CASTGSQDNSPLHF.

The chain carries TRBV4-3 and TRBJ2-2; D is ambiguous. Trimming removed 0 bases from V and 0 bases from J, with 5 bases in between. CDR1 is LGHNA, CDR2 YSLEER, per germline. This CDR3 has 15 amino acids. In DNA form, the CDR3 reads TGCGCCAGCAGCCAAGAGTGGCCGAACACCGGGGAGCTGTTTTTT. Protein sequence: CASSQEWPNTGELFF.

V usage is TRBV10-2 and J usage is TRBJ1-6, with a tentative D call TRBD1 (5 bases). V shed 4 bases and J shed 0 bases, with 16 bases lying between them. The CDR3 runs 18 residues. The germline V gene has CDR1 WSHSY and CDR2 SAAADI. The CDR3 loop reads CASSVGTGPSSYNSPLHF. The CDR3 nucleotides are TGCGCCAGCAGTGTAGGGACGGGACCAAGCTCCTATAATTCACCCCTCCACTTT.

This clone was seen only once. CDR3 coding DNA: TGTGCCAGCAGTTTGACGACAGGTTGGGGAGGCTACACCTTC. Amino acid sequence: CASSLTTGWGGYTF. This chain joins TRBV28 and TRBJ1-2; possibly TRBD1 for D (6 bases). This CDR3 has 14 amino acids. The V gene lost 3 bases and the J gene lost 8 bases, with 16 bases spanning the gap. Germline V lookup: CDR1 MDHEN, CDR2 SYDVKM.

The rearrangement uses TRBV6-4 and TRBJ1-2, with TRBD1 matching over 10 bases. Germline V gene sequence: CDR1 MRHNA, CDR2 SNTAGT. The CDR3 totals 13 residues. V lost 8 bases to trimming and J lost 3 bases; unmatched junction nucleotides: 3. DNA for the CDR3: TGTGCCAGCTTCGGACAGGGGGACTATGGCTACACCTTC. Its protein is CASFGQGDYGYTF.

Only a few counts were recorded for this clone. V usage is TRBV5-4 and J usage is TRBJ2-3; D is possibly TRBD1 or TRBD2 (7 bases each). This CDR3 is 15 amino acids long. From germline, CDR1 is SGHNT and CDR2 YYREEE (reference sequence). The V end lost 1 base, the J end lost 5 bases, and 14 bases lay between the germline ends. In DNA form, the CDR3 reads TGTGCCAGCAGCTTGAGAGGGGGCGGGGGAGATACGCAGTATTTT. This gives the protein CASSLRGGGGDTQYF.

The chain carries TRBV2 and TRBJ2-3; either TRBD1 or TRBD2 may fit D (6 bases each). This CDR3 spans 15 amino acids. Germline lookup yields CDR1 SNHLY and CDR2 FYNNEI. V lost 6 bases and J lost 2, with 15 bases in between. The DNA of the CDR3 is TGTGCCAGCAGGACCCTAGGGGGGCCCACAGATACGCAGTATTTT. It encodes CASRTLGGPTDTQYF.